The entry below gives a single T cell receptor beta chain sequence along with its context. Its antigen remains unknown. Primed by a sample-barcoded 5' primer and a J-beta primer mix, a second PCR proceeded for 7 to 11 cycles. Each of the cDNA molecules was tagged by a template-switch adaptor with 12 random nucleotides. One entry per CDR3 protein results from TCRdb running MiXCR on the 5' RACE reads. The sample records 1.5 million to 2 million distinct CDR3 sequences, roughly 52% being singletons. These data are taken from a study of blood T cells in healthy people across ages. Study-wide results and limits: A roughly linear fall in TCR beta diversity per million T cells was seen with increasing age.

Specimen: blood. This TCR was recovered from a woman aged 40 to 50 in good health.

The CDR3 loop is CSARESGWDYGYTF. CDR3 DNA sequence: TGCAGTGCTAGAGAGTCAGGGTGGGACTATGGCTACACCTTC. The J gene is TRBJ1-2, the V gene TRBV20-1; D might be TRBD1 (5 bases). The germline V gene has CDR1 DFQATT and CDR2 SNEGSKA (reference sequence). CDR3 length: 14 residues. V was trimmed by 0 bases and J by 3 bases, leaving 11 bases between them.